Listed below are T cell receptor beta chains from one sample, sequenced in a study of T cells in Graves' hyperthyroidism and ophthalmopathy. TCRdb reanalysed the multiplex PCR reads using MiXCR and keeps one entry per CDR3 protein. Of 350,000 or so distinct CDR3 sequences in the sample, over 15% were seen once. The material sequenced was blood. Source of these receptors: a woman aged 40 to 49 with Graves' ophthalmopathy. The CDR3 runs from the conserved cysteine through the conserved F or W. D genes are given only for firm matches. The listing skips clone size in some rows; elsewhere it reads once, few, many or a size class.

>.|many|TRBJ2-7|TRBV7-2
CASSLRIRDSYEQYF
TGTGCCAGCAGCTTGAGGATCCGGGACTCCTACGAGCAGTACTTC
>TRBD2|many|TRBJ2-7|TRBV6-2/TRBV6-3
CASSYGTSAYEQYF
TGTGCCAGCAGTTACGGGACTAGCGCCTACGAGCAGTACTTC
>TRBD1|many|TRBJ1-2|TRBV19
CASTTGDPVRGYTF
TGTGCCAGTACGACAGGGGACCCCGTGAGAGGCTACACCTTC
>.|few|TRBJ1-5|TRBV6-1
CASVNRDNQPQHF
TGTGCCAGCGTAAACAGGGACAATCAGCCCCAGCATTTT
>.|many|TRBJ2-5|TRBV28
CASSQQGPVTWTQYF
TGTGCCAGCAGTCAACAGGGCCCCGTGACGTGGACCCAGTACTTC
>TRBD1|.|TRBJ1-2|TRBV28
CASSPGDSPGGYTF
TGTGCCAGCAGTCCGGGGGACAGCCCTGGTGGCTACACCTTC
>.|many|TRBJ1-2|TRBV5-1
CASSLESGTYGYTF
TGCGCCAGCAGCTTGGAGTCAGGGACCTATGGCTACACCTTC
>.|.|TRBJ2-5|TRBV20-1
CSARPPQGRKETQYF
TGCAGTGCTAGGCCCCCCCAGGGGAGAAAAGAGACCCAGTACTTC
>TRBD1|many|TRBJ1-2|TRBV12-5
CASGIGDSYGYTF
TGTGCTAGCGGGATCGGGGACAGCTATGGCTACACCTTC
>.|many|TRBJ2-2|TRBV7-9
CASSFSKSSGELFF
TGTGCCAGCAGCTTCTCGAAAAGTTCCGGGGAGCTGTTTTTT
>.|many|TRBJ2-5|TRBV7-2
CASSPGLRAQETQYF
TGTGCCAGCAGCCCGGGACTGAGAGCTCAAGAGACCCAGTACTTC
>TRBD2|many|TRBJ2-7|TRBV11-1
CASSLGPGLAGESFEQYF
TGTGCCAGCAGCCTTGGACCGGGACTAGCGGGAGAGAGTTTCGAGCAGTACTTC
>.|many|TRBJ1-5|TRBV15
CATSREAVLSNQPQHF
TGTGCCACCAGCAGAGAGGCAGTTCTTAGCAATCAGCCCCAGCATTTT
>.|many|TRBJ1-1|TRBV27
CASSLSGRPEAFF
TGTGCCAGCAGTTTATCAGGGCGACCGGAAGCTTTCTTT
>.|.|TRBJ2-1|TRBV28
CASSQGRAQFF
TGTGCCAGCTCCCAGGGGAGGGCCCAGTTCTTC
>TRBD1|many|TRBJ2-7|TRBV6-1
CASSGWDSSYEQYF
TGTGCCAGCAGTGGTTGGGACAGTTCCTACGAGCAGTACTTC
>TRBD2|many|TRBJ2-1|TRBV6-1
CASSEATSGSNEQFF
TGTGCCAGCAGTGAAGCAACTAGCGGGAGTAATGAGCAGTTCTTC
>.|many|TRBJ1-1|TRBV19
CASSIEGVNTEAFF
TGTGCCAGTAGTATTGAGGGGGTGAACACTGAAGCTTTCTTT
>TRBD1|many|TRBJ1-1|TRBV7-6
CASSLRTGELAFGTEAFF
TGTGCCAGCAGCTTACGCACAGGGGAGTTGGCGTTTGGCACTGAAGCTTTCTTT
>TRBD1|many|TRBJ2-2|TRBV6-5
CASSYSQGTANTGELFF
TGTGCCAGCAGTTACTCTCAGGGGACAGCGAACACCGGGGAGCTGTTTTTT
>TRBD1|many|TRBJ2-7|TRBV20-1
CSARQGYEQYF
TGCAGTGCCCGACAGGGCTACGAGCAGTACTTC
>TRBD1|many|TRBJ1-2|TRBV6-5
CASKWTGVSYGYTF
TGTGCCAGCAAATGGACAGGAGTCAGCTATGGCTACACCTTC
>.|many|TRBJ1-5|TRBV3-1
CASSHTNQPQHF
TGTGCCAGCAGCCATACCAATCAGCCCCAGCATTTT
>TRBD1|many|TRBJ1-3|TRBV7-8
CASSLGDSSGNTIYF
TGTGCCAGCAGCTTAGGGGACAGCTCTGGAAACACCATATATTTT
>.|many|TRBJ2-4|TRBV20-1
CSASGTLAKNIQYF
TGCAGTGCCTCAGGAACCCTAGCCAAAAACATTCAGTACTTC
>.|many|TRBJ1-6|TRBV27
CASSLSRRESLHF
TGTGCCAGCAGTTTATCGAGAAGGGAATCCCTCCACTTT
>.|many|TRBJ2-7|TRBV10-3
CAISVKESSYEQYF
TGTGCCATCAGCGTCAAGGAGAGCTCCTACGAGCAGTACTTC
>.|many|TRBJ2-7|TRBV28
CASSLLAGGGYEQYF
TGTGCCAGCAGTTTACTGGCTGGGGGCGGTTACGAGCAGTACTTC
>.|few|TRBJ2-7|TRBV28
CASSSTSSYEQYF
TGTGCCAGCAGCTCCACTAGTTCCTACGAGCAGTACTTC
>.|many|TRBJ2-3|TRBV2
CASSSRTSTDTQYF
TGTGCCAGCAGTTCCCGGACAAGCACAGATACGCAGTATTTT
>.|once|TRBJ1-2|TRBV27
CASGGQEGFYGYTF
TGTGCCAGCGGTGGGCAGGAAGGCTTTTATGGCTACACCTTC
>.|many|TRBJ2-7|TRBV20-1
CSARYFFGYEQYF
TGCAGTGCTAGATACTTTTTTGGATACGAGCAGTACTTC
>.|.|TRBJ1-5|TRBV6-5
CASRLRLDINQPQHF
TGTGCCAGCAGATTACGTTTGGACATCAATCAGCCCCAGCATTTT
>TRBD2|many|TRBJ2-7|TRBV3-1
CASSQDSGTSGLGEQYF
TGTGCCAGCAGCCAAGATTCGGGGACTAGCGGTCTCGGCGAGCAGTACTTC